Below, one T cell receptor (beta chain) is given with its context. No cognate antigen has been identified for it. Qualities for individual bases were not recorded, and no much larger clone is one base off. This specimen comes from a study of OX40 agonist ivuxolimab in advanced cancers. For context, the study as a whole: Ivuxolimab was an agonistic, fully human IgG2 monoclonal antibody directed against OX40 (CD134), a costimulatory receptor. Intravenous ivuxolimab was administered to patients every 2 weeks at six dose levels: 0.01, 0.1, 0.3, 1.5, 3 and 10 mg/kg. Of the approximately 50 dose-escalation patients, hepatocellular carcinoma was present in around 20, melanoma in roughly 15, renal cell carcinoma in 9 and head and neck cancer in 9. In the dose-escalation cohort, 82.7% of patients were male, and the mean age was around 65 years with a range of roughly 23 to 79. Patients were allowed to have had prior anti-PD-1, anti-PD-L1 or anti-CTLA-4 therapy, and less than 45% of the dose-escalation patients had previously received checkpoint inhibitors. Partial responses occurred in three dose-escalation patients: two with cutaneous melanoma and one with hepatocellular carcinoma. Peripheral TCRbeta sequencing was intended to test whether TCR sequence diversity was altered and clonal T-cell expansion was caused by ivuxolimab. The monotherapy dose-escalation portion (N ≈ 52 patients) of the phase I ivuxolimab trial is reported in the paper. The paper's findings and limits, for the study overall: At doses from 0.1 to 3.0 mg/kg, clonal expansion was seen in both CD4+ and CD8+ blood T cells between baseline and week 6. Low levels of normalized T-cell clonal expansion were also shown by some nonresponding patients. In the 0.1-3.0 mg/kg groups, partial responders had among the lowest normalized peripheral clonal expansion, particularly in CD8+ T cells. After ivuxolimab, CD8+ T cells had more expanded clones than CD4+ T cells on average. Which antigens the clonally expanded peripheral T cells were specific for was not determined.

The CDR3 measures 18 amino acids from cysteine to phenylalanine. Only the CDR3 DNA is retained, 54 bases long and in frame from the first base. The germline V gene yields SGHRS for CDR1 and YFSETQ for CDR2. V is trimmed back by 3 bases and J by 3 bases, and the junction contains 10 bases that no gene match accounts for. The trial excluded patients who had a history of autoimmune disease or were on systemic immunosuppression. Peripheral blood for TCR sequencing was drawn from every dose cohort at baseline, at cycle 4 day 1 and at cycle 7 day 1. Samples came from an open-label, multicenter, first-in-human phase I dose-escalation trial of ivuxolimab. The trial enrolled adults with locally advanced or metastatic head and neck squamous cell, hepatocellular, melanoma or renal cell carcinoma. Before TCR sequencing, CD4+ T cells and CD8+ T cells were sorted from peripheral blood as separate populations. Genomic DNA was isolated from the sorted cells so that the TCRbeta CDR3 region could be sequenced. The immunoSEQ Assay was used to sequence the TCRbeta CDR3 regions. Imported from immuneACCESS, the table was reduced by TCRdb to in-frame sequences with V and J called. These copies leave out some clones; in studies compared against another copy, an unresolved V gene accounts for under half, and the cause of the remainder is not known. In this sample the table shows 50,000 to 70,000 clones, 86% of which occur a single time. Approximately 1% of the sample belongs to the ten largest clones.

Specimen: CD4+ or CD8+ T cells sorted from blood, collected in a trial of the OX40 agonist ivuxolimab. Recombination linked TRBV5-1 to TRBJ2-3; TRBD2 fits 13 bases in the junction. This TCR came from an adult with an advanced solid tumor such as melanoma, head and neck, liver or kidney cancer. The DNA sequence reads TGCGCCAGCAGCTCGGGGAGGACTAGCGGGAGTTCTACAGATACGCAGTATTTT. This translates into CASSSGRTSGSSTDTQYF.